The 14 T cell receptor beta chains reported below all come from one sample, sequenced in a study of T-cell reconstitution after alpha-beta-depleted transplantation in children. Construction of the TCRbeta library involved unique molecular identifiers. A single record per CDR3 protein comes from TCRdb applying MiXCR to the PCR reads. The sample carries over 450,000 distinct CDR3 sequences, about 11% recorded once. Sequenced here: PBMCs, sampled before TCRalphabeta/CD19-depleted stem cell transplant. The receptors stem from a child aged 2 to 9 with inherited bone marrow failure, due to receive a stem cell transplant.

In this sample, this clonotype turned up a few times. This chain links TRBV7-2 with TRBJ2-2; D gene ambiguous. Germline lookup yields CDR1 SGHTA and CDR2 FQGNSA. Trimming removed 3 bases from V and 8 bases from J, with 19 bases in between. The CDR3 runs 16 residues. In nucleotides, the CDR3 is TGTGCCAGCAGCTTGATTCTTGTTCGGGTTGGAGGGGAGCTGTTTTTT. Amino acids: CASSLILVRVGGELFF. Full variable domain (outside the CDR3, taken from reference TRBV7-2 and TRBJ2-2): GAGVSQSPSNKVTEKGKDVELRCDPISGHTALYWYRQSLGQGLEFLIYFQGNSAPDKSGLPSDRFSAERTGGSVSTLTIQRTQQEDSAVYLCASSLILVRVGGELFFGEGSRLTVL.

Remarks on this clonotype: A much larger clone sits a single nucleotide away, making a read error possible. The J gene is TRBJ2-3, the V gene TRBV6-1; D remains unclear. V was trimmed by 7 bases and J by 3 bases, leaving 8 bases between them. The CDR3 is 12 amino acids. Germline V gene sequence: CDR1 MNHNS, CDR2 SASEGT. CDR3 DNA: TGTGCCAGCATCCATCCGACAGATACGCAGTATTTT. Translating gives CASIHPTDTQYF.

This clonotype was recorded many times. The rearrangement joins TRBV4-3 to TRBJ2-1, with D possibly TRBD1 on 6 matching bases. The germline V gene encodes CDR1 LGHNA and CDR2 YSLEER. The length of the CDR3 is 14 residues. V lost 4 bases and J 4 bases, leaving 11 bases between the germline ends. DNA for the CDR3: TGCGCCAGCAGCCCATCGACAGGTTACAATGAGCAGTTCTTC. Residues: CASSPSTGYNEQFF.

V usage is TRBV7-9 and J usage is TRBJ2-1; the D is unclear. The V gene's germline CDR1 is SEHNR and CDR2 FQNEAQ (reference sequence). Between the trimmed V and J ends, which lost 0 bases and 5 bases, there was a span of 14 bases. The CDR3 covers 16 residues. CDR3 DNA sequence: TGTGCCAGCAGCTTAGCGCTCAGTAAAGGGAACAATGAGCAGTTCTTC. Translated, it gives CASSLALSKGNNEQFF.

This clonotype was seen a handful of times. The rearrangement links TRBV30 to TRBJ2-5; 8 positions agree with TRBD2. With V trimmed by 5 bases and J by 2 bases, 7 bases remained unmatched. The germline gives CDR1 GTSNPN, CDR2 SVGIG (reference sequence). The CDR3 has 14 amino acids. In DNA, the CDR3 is TGTGCCTGGGACACGACTAGCGCACAAGAGACCCAGTACTTC. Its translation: CAWDTTSAQETQYF.

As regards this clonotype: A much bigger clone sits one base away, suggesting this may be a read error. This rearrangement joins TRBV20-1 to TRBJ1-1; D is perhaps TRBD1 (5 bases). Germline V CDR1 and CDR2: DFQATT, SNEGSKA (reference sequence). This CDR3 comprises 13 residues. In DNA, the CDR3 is TGCAGCCGCAACAGGCCGGTGGGCCCTGAAGCTTTCTTT. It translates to CSRNRPVGPEAFF.

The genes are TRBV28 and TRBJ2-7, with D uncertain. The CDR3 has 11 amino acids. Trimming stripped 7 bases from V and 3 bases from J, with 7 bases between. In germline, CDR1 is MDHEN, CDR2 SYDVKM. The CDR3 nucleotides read TGTGCCAGCACGGCCAGCTACGAGCAGTACTTC. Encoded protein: CASTASYEQYF.

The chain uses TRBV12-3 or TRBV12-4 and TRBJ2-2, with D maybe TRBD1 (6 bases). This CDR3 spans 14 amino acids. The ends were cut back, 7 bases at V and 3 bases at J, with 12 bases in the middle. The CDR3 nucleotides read TGTGCCAGCACGGACAGTTCGGACACCGGGGAGCTGTTTTTT. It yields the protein CASTDSSDTGELFF.

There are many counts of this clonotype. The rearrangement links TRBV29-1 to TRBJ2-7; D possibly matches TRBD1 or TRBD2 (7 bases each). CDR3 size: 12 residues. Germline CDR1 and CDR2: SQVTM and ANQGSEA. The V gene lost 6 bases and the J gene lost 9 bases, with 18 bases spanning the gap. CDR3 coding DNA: TGCAGCGTGGGGACAGAAGGCGGGGGGCAGTACTTC. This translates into CSVGTEGGGQYF.

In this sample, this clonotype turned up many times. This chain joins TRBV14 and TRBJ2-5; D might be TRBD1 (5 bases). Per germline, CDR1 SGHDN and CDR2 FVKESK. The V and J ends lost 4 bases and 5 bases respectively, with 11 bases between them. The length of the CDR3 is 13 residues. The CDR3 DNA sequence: TGTGCCAGCAGCCGGACAACTCGGGAGACCCAGTACTTC. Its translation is CASSRTTRETQYF.

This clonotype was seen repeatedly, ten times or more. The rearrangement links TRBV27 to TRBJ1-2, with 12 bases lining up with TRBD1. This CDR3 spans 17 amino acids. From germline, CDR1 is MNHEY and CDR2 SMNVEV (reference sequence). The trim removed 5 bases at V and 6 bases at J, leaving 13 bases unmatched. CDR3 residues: CASSPGTGGNRWDGYTF. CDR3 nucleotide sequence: TGTGCCAGCAGTCCAGGGACAGGGGGCAATAGGTGGGATGGCTACACCTTC.

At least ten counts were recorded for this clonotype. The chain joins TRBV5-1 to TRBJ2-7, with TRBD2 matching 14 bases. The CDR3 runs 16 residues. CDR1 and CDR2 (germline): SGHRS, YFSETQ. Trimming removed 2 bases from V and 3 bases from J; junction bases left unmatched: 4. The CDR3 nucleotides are TGCGCCAGCAGCTTAGGGACTAGCGGGAGCCTCTACGAGCAGTACTTC. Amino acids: CASSLGTSGSLYEQYF.

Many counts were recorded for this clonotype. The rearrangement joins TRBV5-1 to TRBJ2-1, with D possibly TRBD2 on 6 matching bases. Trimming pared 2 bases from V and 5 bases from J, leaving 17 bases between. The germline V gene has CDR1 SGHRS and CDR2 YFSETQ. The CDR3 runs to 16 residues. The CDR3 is CASSFPPPSGDNEQFF. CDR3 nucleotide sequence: TGCGCCAGCAGCTTTCCCCCTCCATCGGGGGACAATGAGCAGTTCTTC.

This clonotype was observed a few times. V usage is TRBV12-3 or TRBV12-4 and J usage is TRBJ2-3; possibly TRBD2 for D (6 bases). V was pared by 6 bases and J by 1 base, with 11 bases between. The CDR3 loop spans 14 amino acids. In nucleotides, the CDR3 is TGTGCCAGCAGCCGACTAGAGGGCACAGATACGCAGTATTTT. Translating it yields CASSRLEGTDTQYF.